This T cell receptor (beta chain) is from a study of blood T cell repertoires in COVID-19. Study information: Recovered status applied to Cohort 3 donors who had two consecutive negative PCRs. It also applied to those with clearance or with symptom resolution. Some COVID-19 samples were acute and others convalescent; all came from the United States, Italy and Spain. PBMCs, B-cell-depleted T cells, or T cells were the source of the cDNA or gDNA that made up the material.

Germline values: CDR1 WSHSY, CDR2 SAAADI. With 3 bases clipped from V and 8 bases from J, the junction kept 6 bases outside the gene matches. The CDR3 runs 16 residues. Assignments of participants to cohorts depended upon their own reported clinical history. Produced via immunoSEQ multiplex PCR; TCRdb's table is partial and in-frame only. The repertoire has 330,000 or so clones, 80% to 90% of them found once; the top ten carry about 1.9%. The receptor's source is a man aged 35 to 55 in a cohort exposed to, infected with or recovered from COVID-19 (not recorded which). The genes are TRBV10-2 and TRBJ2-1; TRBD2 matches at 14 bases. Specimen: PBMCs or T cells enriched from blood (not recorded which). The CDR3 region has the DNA TGCGCCAGCAGTGACCGGACTAGCGGGAGGAGGGATGAGCAGTTCTTC. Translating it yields CASSDRTSGRRDEQFF.